This entry is about one T cell receptor (beta chain). Trimming took 6 bases from V and 0 from J, leaving 17 bases between them. Looked up from germline, CDR1 is WNHNN and CDR2 is SYGVQD (reference sequence). There are 16 residues in the CDR3. Authors' processing steps: Reference gene primer amplification gave nucleated cell count estimates. Sequencing was performed with immunoSEQ multiplex PCR; in TCRdb, only in-frame clones are kept and a portion is missing. The D gene and trimming were derived from the DNA, and the V and J assignments and clone size from that table. The profile shows about 41,000 clones, approximately 90% of them singletons. This sample is part of a study of blood T cell repertoires in COVID-19. Study summary: COVID-19 samples collected from the United States, Italy and Spain covered acute and convalescent phases. Sources were T cells, B-cell-depleted T cells, or PBMCs; the material itself was cDNA or gDNA.

This receptor was identified in a human donor in a cohort sampled during active COVID-19. The V gene is TRBV10-1, the J gene TRBJ1-2; D call uncertain. Sequences were obtained from peripheral blood. CDR3 residues: CASRIPVRQANYGYTF. The DNA for the CDR3 is TGCGCCAGCAGGATCCCGGTACGCCAAGCTAACTATGGCTACACCTTC.